These T cell receptor beta chains were read from a single sample in a study of blood T cell repertoires in COVID-19. The method was immunoSEQ multiplex PCR; TCRdb's version includes in-frame clones alone and lacks a portion of them. The data show a few hundred thousand clones, with about 89% seen just once and around 6.6% held by the top ten. The sequencing sample was made of peripheral blood. The receptors were sampled from a man between 18 and 35 years old who had recovered from COVID-19. Each CDR3 is given with its conserved first and last residue. D genes are given only for firm matches. Only some rows state a clone size, as once, few, many or a class for expanded clones.

clone size: .; D gene: TRBD1; J gene: TRBJ1-1; V gene: TRBV19; CDR3 DNA: TGTGCCAGTAGTATTTGGGGGGACAGGGCTTTCTTT; CDR3 protein: CASSIWGDRAFF
clone size: .; D gene: TRBD2; J gene: TRBJ2-3; V gene: TRBV7-3; CDR3 DNA: TGTGCCAGCAGCTTATCGGGGTCTAGCGGGAGGATAACAGATACGCAGTATTTT; CDR3 protein: CASSLSGSSGRITDTQYF
clone size: .; D gene: TRBD1; J gene: TRBJ1-6; V gene: TRBV12-5; CDR3 DNA: TGTGCTACGAACGGACAGGAAAATTCACCCCTCCACTTT; CDR3 protein: CATNGQENSPLHF
clone size: .; D gene: TRBD1; J gene: TRBJ2-1; V gene: TRBV19; CDR3 DNA: TGTGCCAGTAGTAGCGGACAGGATGGCTCTCAGTTCTTC; CDR3 protein: CASSSGQDGSQFF
clone size: .; D gene: .; J gene: TRBJ2-7; V gene: TRBV30; CDR3 DNA: TGTGCCTGGAGTCGGGCAGGGTGGTCCCTCGAGCAGTACTTC; CDR3 protein: CAWSRAGWSLEQYF
clone size: .; D gene: TRBD2; J gene: TRBJ2-7; V gene: TRBV30; CDR3 DNA: TGTGCCTGGGATCCGGGACTAGCGGGAAACGAGCAGTACTTC; CDR3 protein: CAWDPGLAGNEQYF
clone size: .; D gene: TRBD2; J gene: TRBJ2-7; V gene: TRBV5-5; CDR3 DNA: TGTGCCAGCAGTCATACTAGCGGGAGCTCCTACGAGCAGTACTTC; CDR3 protein: CASSHTSGSSYEQYF
clone size: .; D gene: TRBD1; J gene: TRBJ2-7; V gene: TRBV10-2; CDR3 DNA: TGCGCCAGCAGTGGGACCATGCTTCAGGGGGAACAGTACTTC; CDR3 protein: CASSGTMLQGEQYF
clone size: .; D gene: TRBD1; J gene: TRBJ2-7; V gene: TRBV6-5; CDR3 DNA: TGTGCCAGCAGCTCGGGACAGGGGGGGTACGAGCAGTACTTC; CDR3 protein: CASSSGQGGYEQYF
clone size: .; D gene: TRBD1; J gene: TRBJ1-1; V gene: TRBV5-5; CDR3 DNA: TGTGCCAGCAGCATAAGACAGGGCTGGGCGGACACTGAAGCTTTCTTT; CDR3 protein: CASSIRQGWADTEAFF
clone size: .; D gene: .; J gene: TRBJ1-2; V gene: TRBV7-6; CDR3 DNA: TGTGCCAGCAGCTTAGAGGGAGGGACTGCGAACGGCTACACCTTC; CDR3 protein: CASSLEGGTANGYTF
clone size: .; D gene: .; J gene: TRBJ2-7; V gene: TRBV10-3; CDR3 DNA: TGTGCCATCAGTGAGGCAGGTGACGAGCAGTACTTC; CDR3 protein: CAISEAGDEQYF
clone size: .; D gene: TRBD1; J gene: TRBJ2-7; V gene: TRBV7-9; CDR3 DNA: TGTGCCAGCAGCGCGCCGGGACAGGGGGCCTACGAGCAGTACTTC; CDR3 protein: CASSAPGQGAYEQYF
clone size: .; D gene: TRBD1; J gene: TRBJ2-1; V gene: TRBV18; CDR3 DNA: TGTGCCAGCTCGGCCGGGACAGGGGGAAACAATGAGCAGTTCTTC; CDR3 protein: CASSAGTGGNNEQFF
clone size: .; D gene: .; J gene: TRBJ1-1; V gene: TRBV2; CDR3 DNA: TGTGCCAGTGAGGACTCCGGAGCTAGCACTGAAGCTTTCTTT; CDR3 protein: CASEDSGASTEAFF
clone size: .; D gene: TRBD1; J gene: TRBJ2-1; V gene: TRBV9; CDR3 DNA: TGTGCCAGCAGCGTAGGACAGGGATTGTCTTATGAGCAGTTCTTC; CDR3 protein: CASSVGQGLSYEQFF
clone size: .; D gene: TRBD1; J gene: TRBJ2-7; V gene: TRBV7-8; CDR3 DNA: TGTGCCAGCAAGCCAGGACAGGGGGCGTCCTACGAGCAGTACTTC; CDR3 protein: CASKPGQGASYEQYF
clone size: .; D gene: TRBD1; J gene: TRBJ1-2; V gene: TRBV6-5; CDR3 DNA: TGTGCCACAAAACAGGGGGCACTAAACTATGGCTACACCTTC; CDR3 protein: CATKQGALNYGYTF
clone size: once; D gene: .; J gene: TRBJ2-7; V gene: TRBV6-2/TRBV6-3; CDR3 DNA: TGTGCCAGCAGCCTCATCGGGGAGTCCTACGAGCAGTACTTC; CDR3 protein: CASSLIGESYEQYF
clone size: .; D gene: TRBD2; J gene: TRBJ2-7; V gene: TRBV5-1; CDR3 DNA: TGCGCCCGCAGCCTCGGGGGGGTTAGTAGCGGGGCCCGAGCAGCCTACGAGCAGTACTTC; CDR3 protein: CARSLGGVSSGARAAYEQYF
clone size: .; D gene: .; J gene: TRBJ2-2; V gene: TRBV2; CDR3 DNA: TGTGCCAGCAGTGAAGTAGCTTCCGGGGAGCTGTTTTTT; CDR3 protein: CASSEVASGELFF
clone size: many; D gene: .; J gene: TRBJ1-4; V gene: TRBV19; CDR3 DNA: TGTGCCAGTAGTATAGCACAGGGTTCTAATGAAAAACTGTTTTTT; CDR3 protein: CASSIAQGSNEKLFF
clone size: .; D gene: .; J gene: TRBJ1-1; V gene: TRBV19; CDR3 DNA: TGTGCCAGTAGTCCAACCTTGCGGGTCACTGAAGCTTTCTTT; CDR3 protein: CASSPTLRVTEAFF
clone size: .; D gene: TRBD1; J gene: TRBJ1-1; V gene: TRBV5-1; CDR3 DNA: TGCGCCAGCAGCGACGGGGGACAGACTGTCGATGAAGCTTTCTTT; CDR3 protein: CASSDGGQTVDEAFF
clone size: .; D gene: TRBD2; J gene: TRBJ2-2; V gene: TRBV30; CDR3 DNA: TGTGCCTGGAGTGTACGCCTAGCGGGAGTTGGGTTCCCCACCGGGGAGCTGTTTTTT; CDR3 protein: CAWSVRLAGVGFPTGELFF
clone size: .; D gene: .; J gene: TRBJ2-7; V gene: TRBV9; CDR3 DNA: TGTGCCAGCAGCGTATATGGTAGCGAGTACGAGCAGTACTTC; CDR3 protein: CASSVYGSEYEQYF
clone size: .; D gene: TRBD1; J gene: TRBJ1-2; V gene: TRBV6-5; CDR3 DNA: TGTGCCAGCAGTTCGCTGGACAGGGCCTGGGGCTACACCTTC; CDR3 protein: CASSSLDRAWGYTF
clone size: .; D gene: TRBD1; J gene: TRBJ2-7; V gene: TRBV6-6; CDR3 DNA: TGTGCCAGCAGTTATTCTACCCCGGGACAGGGCGGCGAGCAGTACTTC; CDR3 protein: CASSYSTPGQGGEQYF
clone size: .; D gene: .; J gene: TRBJ2-5; V gene: TRBV18; CDR3 DNA: TGTGCCAGCTCACCGGAGGGACAGCGGGAGACCCAGTACTTC; CDR3 protein: CASSPEGQRETQYF
clone size: .; D gene: .; J gene: TRBJ1-1; V gene: TRBV9; CDR3 DNA: TGTGCCAGCAGCGTAGCTGGTGTGGGAGGCACTGAAGCTTTCTTT; CDR3 protein: CASSVAGVGGTEAFF
clone size: .; D gene: .; J gene: TRBJ2-5; V gene: TRBV11-2; CDR3 DNA: TGTGCCAGCACCCCATACTTTTCGGAGGAGACCCAGTACTTC; CDR3 protein: CASTPYFSEETQYF
clone size: .; D gene: .; J gene: TRBJ1-5; V gene: TRBV9; CDR3 DNA: TGTGCCAGCAGCGTAGGGGCCTATGTCGAGCCCCAGCATTTT; CDR3 protein: CASSVGAYVEPQHF
clone size: .; D gene: TRBD2; J gene: TRBJ2-7; V gene: TRBV19; CDR3 DNA: TGTGCCAGTAGTATGGGTGGGAGGGCCGACGAGCAGTACTTC; CDR3 protein: CASSMGGRADEQYF
clone size: .; D gene: TRBD1; J gene: TRBJ1-1; V gene: TRBV5-1; CDR3 DNA: TGCGCCAGCAGTAAACAGGGGGCTAACACTGAAGCTTTCTTT; CDR3 protein: CASSKQGANTEAFF
clone size: .; D gene: .; J gene: TRBJ1-1; V gene: TRBV28; CDR3 DNA: TGTGCCAGCAACCTCTTGACAGGCACCCTGAACACTGAAGCTTTCTTT; CDR3 protein: CASNLLTGTLNTEAFF
clone size: .; D gene: .; J gene: TRBJ1-1; V gene: TRBV4-1; CDR3 DNA: TGCGCCAGCAGCCAAGTCCCCGGGGACACTGAAGCTTTCTTT; CDR3 protein: CASSQVPGDTEAFF
clone size: .; D gene: TRBD1; J gene: TRBJ1-6; V gene: TRBV7-3; CDR3 DNA: TGTGCCAGCAGCTTAACAGCCGGGACAGGGGGATCACCCCTCCACTTT; CDR3 protein: CASSLTAGTGGSPLHF
clone size: .; D gene: .; J gene: TRBJ2-1; V gene: TRBV6-5; CDR3 DNA: TGTGCCAGCAGTTACGGGGGCGGCCGATACAATGAGCAGTTCTTC; CDR3 protein: CASSYGGGRYNEQFF
clone size: .; D gene: TRBD2; J gene: TRBJ2-1; V gene: TRBV28; CDR3 DNA: TGTGCCAGCAGTCCACCTAGCGGGAGATTCTCCTACAATGAGCAGTTCTTC; CDR3 protein: CASSPPSGRFSYNEQFF
clone size: .; D gene: .; J gene: TRBJ1-5; V gene: TRBV29-1; CDR3 DNA: TGCAGCGTGGCGGCCGGGATCGGTCAGCCCCAGCATTTT; CDR3 protein: CSVAAGIGQPQHF
clone size: .; D gene: TRBD1; J gene: TRBJ1-2; V gene: TRBV9; CDR3 DNA: TGTGCCAGCAGCGGGGGGACAGGGGCACCCTATGGCTACACCTTC; CDR3 protein: CASSGGTGAPYGYTF
clone size: .; D gene: .; J gene: TRBJ1-5; V gene: TRBV19; CDR3 DNA: TGTGCCAGTAGTATTTGGCAATCTAGCAATCAGCCCCAGCATTTT; CDR3 protein: CASSIWQSSNQPQHF